These 15 T cell receptor beta chains share one sample of origin, sequenced in a study of cytomegalovirus exposure and HLA in healthy donors. 60 Vbeta and 13 Jbeta primers were used in PCR. Some clones are missing from TCRdb's copy, which holds only in-frame ones; the method was immunoSEQ multiplex PCR. The data show 35,000 to 55,000 clones, with 77% seen just once and roughly 1.5% held by the top ten. Source material: PBMCs. These receptors all stem from a man aged 25-45 years in good health and CMV-seronegative.

The chain employs TRBV7-2 and TRBJ2-1, with a possible D match to TRBD2 (6 bases). Germline lookup yields CDR1 SGHTA and CDR2 FQGNSA. Trimming stripped 6 bases from V and 0 bases from J, with 12 bases between. The CDR3 totals 15 residues. The CDR3 sequence is CASREGLSSYNEQFF. In DNA form, the CDR3 reads TGTGCCAGCAGGGAGGGTTTAAGCTCCTACAATGAGCAGTTCTTC.

The chain links TRBV18 to TRBJ2-1; weak D call: TRBD2 (6 bases). The CDR3 is made up of 18 amino acids. Trimming cost V 4 bases and J 6 bases, with 25 bases left between them. Germline values: CDR1 KGHSH, CDR2 LQKENI. This chain's CDR3 is CASSLVQFGGIWGNEQFF. The CDR3 DNA reads as TGTGCCAGCTCACTCGTACAGTTTGGGGGGATCTGGGGCAATGAGCAGTTCTTC.

V gene TRBV27 combines with J gene TRBJ2-7; TRBD1 agrees at 10 bases. This CDR3 has 14 residues. J gave up 6 bases and V 2 bases, and 4 bases lay outside the gene matches. Per the germline V gene, CDR1 is MNHEY and CDR2 is SMNVEV (reference sequence). CDR3 region: CASSLRTGGLEQYF. CDR3 sequence (DNA): TGTGCCAGCAGTTTACGGACAGGGGGGCTCGAGCAGTACTTC.

This clone was counted once. The V call is TRBV7-8, the J call TRBJ2-7, with 9 positions matching TRBD2. CDR1 is SGHVS and CDR2 is FQNEAQ in the germline V gene. V trimming: 3 bases; J trimming: 4 bases; junction bases outside the gene matches: 7. The CDR3 has 15 residues. The CDR3 nucleotides read TGTGCCAGCAGCTTTGGTAGCGGGAGAGGGTACGAGCAGTACTTC. Translating gives CASSFGSGRGYEQYF.

The gene calls are TRBV4-3 and TRBJ2-1; D is perhaps TRBD2 (5 bases). The CDR3 spans 15 residues. CDR1 LGHNA and CDR2 YSLEER come from the germline V gene. V was trimmed by 1 base and J by 4 bases, leaving 11 bases between them. The CDR3: CASSQGSGAYNEQFF. The DNA of the CDR3 is TGCGCCAGCAGCCAAGGAAGCGGAGCGTACAATGAGCAGTTCTTC.

This clone appeared a few times. The V and J genes are TRBV2 and TRBJ2-5, with TRBD1 matching over 9 bases. Germline V gene data show CDR1 as SNHLY and CDR2 as FYNNEI. Losses at the gene ends were 6 bases for V and 2 bases for J; bases not matched to a gene: 10. This CDR3 contains 16 residues. The CDR3 sequence is CASSRDRGQGQETQYF. In DNA form, the CDR3 reads TGTGCCAGCAGCCGGGATCGGGGACAGGGACAAGAGACCCAGTACTTC.

The table lists this clone with a few counts. The V call is TRBV29-1, the J call TRBJ2-1; 8 nucleotides match TRBD2. The V and J ends lost 7 bases and 8 bases, in that order; junction bases with no gene match: 16. Germline CDR1 is SQVTM and CDR2 is ANQGSEA. CDR3 length: 15 amino acids. In DNA form, the CDR3 reads TGCAGCGCTGCTCCTTTAGCGGGGCCCGTCCATGAGCAGTTCTTC. This encodes CSAAPLAGPVHEQFF.

The chain recombines TRBV7-2 with TRBJ1-2, with D possibly TRBD1 on 5 matching bases. The CDR3 runs to 15 residues. Germline V lookup: CDR1 SGHTA, CDR2 FQGNSA. V was cut by 0 bases and J by 2 bases, with 10 bases left in between. CDR3 sequence reads: CASSLAFSGNYGYTF. DNA of the CDR3: TGTGCCAGCAGCTTAGCGTTCTCAGGGAACTATGGCTACACCTTC. The full variable domain, rest sourced from reference TRBV7-2 and TRBJ1-2, is GAGVSQSPSNKVTEKGKDVELRCDPISGHTALYWYRQSLGQGLEFLIYFQGNSAPDKSGLPSDRFSAERTGGSVSTLTIQRTQQEDSAVYLCASSLAFSGNYGYTFGSGTRLTVV.

This clone has just a few counts. The chain's CDR3 is CASAQGLADYEQYF. DNA for the CDR3: TGTGCCAGCGCCCAGGGACTAGCGGATTACGAGCAGTACTTC. The V gene is TRBV7-6, the J gene TRBJ2-7; 11 bases line up with TRBD2. Germline values: CDR1 SGHVS, CDR2 FNYEAQ. The CDR3 contains 14 residues. Trimming took 8 bases from V and 4 from J; bases not matched to a gene: 7.

This chain links TRBV27 with TRBJ2-1; TRBD1 aligns across 8 bases. Germline values: CDR1 MNHEY, CDR2 SMNVEV (reference sequence). V lost 2 bases to trimming and J lost 10 bases; unmatched junction nucleotides: 7. This CDR3 has 14 amino acids. The CDR3 reads CASSLAGGAAEQFF. As DNA, the CDR3 is TGTGCCAGCAGTTTAGCAGGGGGCGCAGCCGAGCAGTTCTTC.

V and J are TRBV9 and TRBJ2-1, with 10 bases aligning to TRBD1. The germline V gene encodes CDR1 SGDLS and CDR2 YYNGEE. This CDR3 has 17 amino acids. Trimming removed 2 bases from V and 7 bases from J; junction bases left unmatched: 12. The CDR3 DNA is TGTGCCAGCAGCGTCGGACCGGGACAGGGGTCTTGGAATGAGCAGTTCTTC. It yields the protein CASSVGPGQGSWNEQFF.

This chain uses TRBV4-2 with TRBJ2-1, with 9 nucleotides matching TRBD2. The CDR3 contains 16 residues. V shed 1 base, J shed 2 bases, and the junction held 3 bases outside the gene matches. Germline V gene sequence: CDR1 LGHNA, CDR2 YNFKEQ. CDR3 DNA sequence: TGTGCCAGCAGCCAAGCCGGGACTAGCCCCTACAATGAGCAGTTCTTC. This codes for CASSQAGTSPYNEQFF.

This CDR3 is CASSLERTGGRGYTF. The CDR3, as DNA: TGTGCCAGCAGCTTAGAGCGAACAGGGGGCCGTGGCTACACCTTC. This chain links TRBV7-9 with TRBJ1-2; TRBD1 agrees at 9 bases. The germline V gene encodes CDR1 SEHNR and CDR2 FQNEAQ (reference sequence). The CDR3 totals 15 residues. The trim removed 1 base at V and 7 bases at J, leaving 7 bases unmatched.

This sequence joins TRBV27 and TRBJ2-3; D is unresolved. Looked up from germline, CDR1 is MNHEY and CDR2 is SMNVEV (reference sequence). The CDR3 runs 14 residues. V was pared by 3 bases and J by 0 bases, with 7 bases between. This chain's CDR3 is CASSFAQSTDTQYF. In DNA, the CDR3 is TGTGCCAGCAGTTTTGCACAGAGCACAGATACGCAGTATTTT.

V and J are TRBV4-2 and TRBJ1-5; a weak D match, TRBD1 (5 bases). There are 16 residues in the CDR3. Germline V gives CDR1 LGHNA, CDR2 YNFKEQ. V was shortened by 0 bases and J by 1 base, with 10 bases between the two germline ends. The CDR3: CASSQDRARSNQPQHF. The DNA of the CDR3 is TGTGCCAGCAGCCAAGACAGGGCTAGGAGCAATCAGCCCCAGCATTTT.